The next 26 T cell receptor beta chains were all read from a single sample in a study of cytomegalovirus exposure and HLA in healthy donors. PCR used 60 Vbeta primers and 13 Jbeta primers. Clones were sequenced by immunoSEQ multiplex PCR, and TCRdb holds only the in-frame ones, with some missing. Seen here are about 64,000 clones, under 80% observed once, and the top ten hold roughly 15%. Sequenced input: PBMCs. These receptors were taken from a male donor in good health and CMV-seropositive.

This chain links TRBV9 with TRBJ1-1; D is uncertain. Trimming shortened V by 2 bases and J by 4 bases, and 9 bases separated the two germline ends. There are 13 residues in the CDR3. The germline V gene has CDR1 SGDLS and CDR2 YYNGEE. The DNA for the CDR3 is TGTGCCAGCAGCGTCTTGGAGGGCACTGAAGCTTTCTTT. Amino acids: CASSVLEGTEAFF.

This clone was observed once. The genes are TRBV5-4 and TRBJ2-5; no clear D gene. The CDR3 covers 13 residues. CDR1 and CDR2 from the germline V gene are SGHNT and YYREEE (reference sequence). Trimming pared 2 bases from V and 5 bases from J, leaving 10 bases between. Written as DNA, the CDR3 is TGTGCCAGCAGCTTTTTCGGTTCTGAGACCCAGTACTTC. Protein: CASSFFGSETQYF.

Concerning this clone itself: Other nucleotide sequences in the sample specify the same CDR3. The CDR3, as DNA: TGTGCCAGTGGGAGGAATACAGCGGTCAATGAGCAGTTCTTC. Translation: CASGRNTAVNEQFF. The rearrangement uses TRBV9 and TRBJ2-1, with D tentatively TRBD2 (6 bases). Germline V gene data show CDR1 as SGDLS and CDR2 as YYNGEE. V lost 8 bases, J lost 6 bases, and 18 bases lay in between. CDR3 length: 14 residues.

This clone has only a few counts. The genes are TRBV7-3 and TRBJ2-2; D is possibly TRBD1 (6 bases). The CDR3 spans 14 residues. The germline V gene encodes CDR1 SGHTA and CDR2 FQGTGA. V was trimmed by 4 bases and J by 5 bases, leaving 11 bases between them. CDR3 DNA: TGTGCCAGCAGCTCCCAACAGGGAACCGGGGAGCTGTTTTTT. Protein product: CASSSQQGTGELFF.

This clone was recorded a few times. The chain's CDR3 is CASSLDSPNTQYF. The CDR3 nucleotides are TGCGCCAGCAGCTTGGACTCGCCGAATACGCAGTATTTT. The chain combines TRBV5-1 with TRBJ2-3; D gene ambiguous. Germline CDR1 is SGHRS and CDR2 is YFSETQ. V was shortened by 0 bases and J by 7 bases, with 9 bases between the two germline ends. There are 13 residues in the CDR3.

The genes are TRBV9 and TRBJ2-1; D gene unclear. The CDR3 has 15 residues. Germline V CDR1 and CDR2: SGDLS, YYNGEE. V lost 0 bases and J lost 4, with 11 bases in between. The CDR3 spells CASSVAAPKYNEQFF. In nucleotides, the CDR3 is TGTGCCAGCAGCGTAGCAGCGCCGAAATACAATGAGCAGTTCTTC.

The chain has TRBV6-1 and TRBJ1-6, with D possibly being TRBD1 (6 bases). V gave up 7 bases and J gave up 6 bases, with 13 bases separating them. The CDR3 totals 14 residues. Germline CDR1 MNHNS, CDR2 SASEGT. CDR3 bases: TGTGCCAGCAACCAGCTAGGGGGTAATTCACCCCTCCACTTT. Its translation is CASNQLGGNSPLHF.

Worth noting for this clone: One end of the junction is discordant with germline, which a read error may explain. This chain uses TRBV7-9 with TRBJ2-3; the match to TRBD2 covers 11 bases. The CDR3 totals 17 residues. Germline V lookup: CDR1 SEHNR, CDR2 FQNEAQ (reference sequence). The CDR3 DNA reads TGTTCCAGCAGCTTAGGGGGACTAGCGGTTCCCACAGATACGCAGTATTTT. It is translated as CSSSLGGLAVPTDTQYF.

The rearrangement uses TRBV7-3 and TRBJ2-6, with D possibly matching TRBD1 (5 bases). V lost 5 bases and J lost 1, with 12 bases in between. The CDR3 covers 16 residues. CDR1 and CDR2 from the germline V gene are SGHTA and FQGTGA. CDR3 in amino acids: CASSASAGSGANVLTF. CDR3 nucleotide sequence: TGTGCCAGCAGCGCAAGCGCAGGGTCTGGGGCCAACGTCCTGACTTTC.

The V gene is TRBV7-2, the J gene TRBJ1-1, with a weak D call TRBD1 (6 bases). The germline V and J ends were trimmed by 3 bases and 8 bases, with 10 bases remaining between them. The germline gives CDR1 SGHTA, CDR2 FQGNSA. This CDR3 has 12 amino acids. For the CDR3, the DNA is TGTGCCAGCAGCTTCGTCACAGGGGAAGCTTTCTTT. This codes for CASSFVTGEAFF.

As DNA, the CDR3 is TGTGCCAGCAGCTCGGGACAGGGGTCATTTTTCTACGAGCAGTACTTC. Its protein is CASSSGQGSFFYEQYF. The J gene is TRBJ2-7, the V gene TRBV7-8; 10 bases are shared with TRBD1. The CDR3 spans 16 residues. J gave up 3 bases and V 4 bases, and 9 bases lay outside the gene matches. From germline, CDR1 is SGHVS and CDR2 FQNEAQ.

The chain joins TRBV7-6 to TRBJ2-7, with 9 bases lining up with TRBD1. V gave up 4 bases and J gave up 7 bases; unmatched junction bases: 8. In germline, CDR1 is SGHVS, CDR2 FNYEAQ. CDR3 length equals 14 residues. CDR3 sequence: CASSSSDRGKEQYF. The CDR3 region has the DNA TGTGCCAGCAGCTCCTCGGACAGGGGTAAAGAGCAGTACTTC.

The chain carries TRBV14 and TRBJ2-7, with D tentatively TRBD2 (5 bases). Germline V gives CDR1 SGHDN, CDR2 FVKESK. The CDR3 has 15 residues. The germline V and J ends were trimmed by 1 base and 0 bases, with 10 bases remaining between them. CDR3 protein: CASSQGVGASYEQYF. The CDR3 DNA reads as TGTGCCAGCAGCCAAGGAGTGGGAGCCTCCTACGAGCAGTACTTC.

This chain links TRBV6-1 with TRBJ1-2; D unclear. Deletions cut 0 bases from V and 1 base from J, with 6 bases between. The germline CDR1 and CDR2 sequences are MNHNS and SASEGT. The CDR3 contains 14 residues. The CDR3 sequence is CASSEAANNYGYTF. CDR3 nucleotides: TGTGCCAGCAGTGAAGCGGCCAATAACTATGGCTACACCTTC.

This chain links TRBV5-6 with TRBJ1-5; D is perhaps TRBD1 (5 bases). CDR1 is SGHDT and CDR2 is YYEEEE in the germline V gene. The CDR3 spans 15 residues. The V gene lost 1 base and the J gene lost 4 bases, with 12 bases spanning the gap. CDR3 in DNA: TGTGCCAGCAGCTTGACAGGACGGATTAATCAGCCCCAGCATTTT. It encodes CASSLTGRINQPQHF. The complete variable domain, with remaining parts taken from reference TRBV5-6 and TRBJ1-5, reads DAGVTQSPTHLIKTRGQQVTLRCSPKSGHDTVSWYQQALGQGPQFIFQYYEEEERQRGNFPDRFSGHQFPNYSSELNVNALLLGDSALYLCASSLTGRINQPQHFGDGTRLSIL.

The chain carries TRBV9 and TRBJ2-5, with TRBD2 as a possible D gene (6 bases). The CDR3 is made up of 15 amino acids. Looked up from germline, CDR1 is SGDLS and CDR2 is YYNGEE. V was shortened by 4 bases and J by 2 bases, with 15 bases between the two germline ends. CDR3 DNA: TGTGCCAGCAGCCTCGGCGGGGCAGGGCAAGAGACCCAGTACTTC. It encodes CASSLGGAGQETQYF.

This chain uses TRBV6-5 with TRBJ1-5; TRBD1 might be the D (6 bases). The CDR3 is 15 amino acids. Trimming shortened V by 6 bases and J by 7 bases, and 19 bases separated the two germline ends. Germline V gene data show CDR1 as MNHEY and CDR2 as SVGAGI. DNA for the CDR3: TGTGCCAGCAGACGTACAGGGAGCGTCAGCCAGCCCCAGCATTTT. Protein sequence: CASRRTGSVSQPQHF.

The chain joins TRBV9 to TRBJ1-1; 9 bases line up with TRBD1. Germline assignment: CDR1 SGDLS and CDR2 YYNGEE. CDR3 length equals 15 residues. After removal of 4 bases from V and 4 bases from J, the junction contained 8 bases not matched to a gene. The CDR3 nucleotides are TGTGCCAGCAGCTCAACAGGGGGCTGGGGCACTGAAGCTTTCTTT. This codes for CASSSTGGWGTEAFF.

This clone has just a few counts. This chain uses TRBV9 with TRBJ2-1, with no clear D. This CDR3 is 14 amino acids long. V was trimmed by 0 bases and J by 4 bases, leaving 8 bases between them. Germline-derived CDR1 and CDR2 are SGDLS and YYNGEE. This CDR3 reads CASSVVGNYNEQFF. The CDR3 DNA follows: TGTGCCAGCAGCGTAGTGGGCAATTACAATGAGCAGTTCTTC.

The chain has TRBV28 and TRBJ1-2, with D perhaps TRBD1 (5 bases). The CDR3 has 14 residues. Per germline, CDR1 MDHEN and CDR2 SYDVKM. V shed 2 bases and J shed 5 bases, with 12 bases lying between them. The CDR3 DNA is TGTGCCAGCAGTTTAAGTACAGCAGGGTATGGCTACACCTTC. Translation: CASSLSTAGYGYTF.

This chain joins TRBV18 and TRBJ2-7; 8 bases map to TRBD2. This CDR3 is 15 amino acids long. Germline V CDR1 and CDR2: KGHSH, LQKENI. Trimming removed 7 bases from V and 3 bases from J; junction bases left unmatched: 11. The CDR3 nucleotides are TGTGCCAGCTTGGAGGTCGGGGGGGGAAACTACGAGCAGTACTTC. Amino acid sequence: CASLEVGGGNYEQYF.

The chain uses TRBV4-3 and TRBJ2-3; 9 bases map to TRBD2. Germline trimming cut 4 bases from V and 7 bases from J; bases unmatched to any gene: 9. The germline V gene has CDR1 LGHNA and CDR2 YSLEER. The CDR3 loop spans 15 amino acids. CDR3 loop: CASSLTAGGGNTQYF. CDR3 sequence (DNA): TGCGCCAGCAGCCTTACAGCGGGGGGAGGGAATACGCAGTATTTT.

This clone was found once. The chain combines TRBV19 with TRBJ2-7, with 9 nucleotides matching TRBD2. The trim removed 3 bases at V and 4 bases at J, leaving 10 bases unmatched. Germline V lookup: CDR1 LNHDA, CDR2 SQIVND (reference sequence). This CDR3 contains 16 residues. CDR3 residues: CASSISLAGGQYEQYF. CDR3 DNA sequence: TGTGCCAGTAGTATCTCACTAGCGGGCGGACAATACGAGCAGTACTTC.

This clone has only a few counts. This chain uses TRBV6-1 with TRBJ2-1, with D unresolved. The CDR3 covers 15 residues. Per the germline V gene, CDR1 is MNHNS and CDR2 is SASEGT. V was trimmed by 4 bases and J by 1 base, leaving 11 bases between them. The CDR3 nucleotides read TGTGCCAGCAGTGGAGACATTGCTTCCTACAATGAGCAGTTCTTC. Encoded protein: CASSGDIASYNEQFF.

V usage is TRBV2 and J usage is TRBJ2-5; 12 positions agree with TRBD2. V dropped 5 bases and J dropped 4; count of bases not matched to a gene: 14. Germline CDR1 is SNHLY and CDR2 is FYNNEI. This CDR3 contains 18 residues. DNA of the CDR3: TGTGCCAGCAGTTCCCAGGGTAGACTAGCGGGGGCTTCAGAGACCCAGTACTTC. Protein: CASSSQGRLAGASETQYF.

The chain links TRBV15 to TRBJ1-5, with no clear D. Germline V gives CDR1 LNHNV, CDR2 YYDKDF (reference sequence). The CDR3 is made up of 15 amino acids. Trimming left V 0 bases short and J 4 bases short, with 10 bases between. The DNA for the CDR3 is TGTGCCACCAGCAGAGATGGGGAGGATAATCAGCCCCAGCATTTT. This encodes CATSRDGEDNQPQHF. Full variable domain (outside the CDR3, taken from reference TRBV15 and TRBJ1-5): DAMVIQNPRYQVTQFGKPVTLSCSQTLNHNVMYWYQQKSSQAPKLLFHYYDKDFNNEADTPDNFQSRRPNTSFCFLDIRSPGLGDTAMYLCATSRDGEDNQPQHFGDGTRLSIL.